The TCR beta chain under discussion was sequenced for a study of regulatory T cells in long-lasting Graves disease. This CDR3 comprises 13 residues. V gave up 0 bases and J gave up 8 bases, with 11 bases separating them. Germline assignment: CDR1 LNHDA and CDR2 SQIVND (reference sequence). Noted time point: newly diagnosed GD, antithyroid drugs for less than 3 months. Scientists built the TCR library using RNA that was extracted from PBMCs. In this sample, this clonotype turned up many times. The authors built TCR beta libraries using iRepertoire HTBI primers and Arm-PCR of CDR3 regions. In TCRdb, the multiplex PCR reads were re-called with MiXCR into one record per CDR3 protein. The sample has almost 450,000 distinct CDR3 sequences, around 17% seen once; the top ten hold roughly 10%. The same data also went into a second study, on T cells in Graves' hyperthyroidism and ophthalmopathy. As that report states: Uncontrolled infections, other autoimmune diseases, pregnancy or lactation led to exclusion of patients. Blood also carried most thyroid clonotypes expanded above 0.001.

This chain links TRBV19 with TRBJ2-7; perhaps TRBD2 as D (6 bases). The clonotype was recovered from a woman in her 30s with Graves disease. The specimen was peripheral blood mononuclear cells (PBMCs), collected at new diagnosis, from a patient treated with antithyroid drugs. The CDR3 nucleotides are TGTGCCAGTAGTATAGATCGGGGGACGCAGCAGTACTTC. This translates into CASSIDRGTQQYF.